These 15 T cell receptor beta chains were sequenced from one sample in a study of blood T cell repertoires in COVID-19. Libraries were prepared by immunoSEQ multiplex PCR; TCRdb keeps only in-frame clonotypes and omits some of them. The sample consists of 470,000 or so clones, 75% to 90% of them appearing once. The sample consisted of peripheral blood. Receptors originate from a woman in her thirties with acute or convalescent COVID-19.

This sequence joins TRBV28 and TRBJ1-1; possible D gene TRBD1, 6 bases. Germline V gene data show CDR1 as MDHEN and CDR2 as SYDVKM. The germline V and J ends were trimmed by 6 bases and 3 bases, with 14 bases remaining between them. This CDR3 contains 14 residues. This CDR3 is CASSPGGAHTEAFF. CDR3 in DNA: TGTGCCAGCAGCCCCGGGGGGGCGCACACTGAAGCTTTCTTT.

The chain combines TRBV20-1 with TRBJ1-2; no reliable D call. The CDR3 runs to 11 residues. V dropped 6 bases and J dropped 9 bases, with 14 bases sitting between them. Germline lookup yields CDR1 DFQATT and CDR2 SNEGSKA (reference sequence). CDR3 sequence reads: CSAIDGVSYTF. CDR3 nucleotide sequence: TGCAGTGCCATCGACGGGGTTAGCTACACCTTC.

This clone occurred a few times. The CDR3 DNA is TGCAGCGTGAAAGGGACTAGCGGGGGACGAGCGTCCTACAATGAGCAGTTCTTC. Translation gives CSVKGTSGGRASYNEQFF. This chain uses TRBV29-1 with TRBJ2-1, with 14 bases aligning to TRBD2. There are 18 residues in the CDR3. The germline V gene encodes CDR1 SQVTM and CDR2 ANQGSEA. V dropped 6 bases and J dropped 1; count of bases not matched to a gene: 11.

This clone has only a few counts. J is TRBJ1-2 and V is TRBV6-5; 7 bases align to TRBD1. The CDR3 sequence is 14 residues long. Germline V gene sequence: CDR1 MNHEY, CDR2 SVGAGI. Germline trimming cut 7 bases from V and 6 bases from J; bases unmatched to any gene: 11. The CDR3 loop reads CASTLLDRTNGYTF. The CDR3 DNA sequence: TGTGCCAGCACCCTCCTGGACAGGACCAATGGCTACACCTTC.

The chain links TRBV18 to TRBJ2-3; 9 bases are a match to TRBD2. The CDR3 length is 17 residues. The J segment lost 0 bases and the V segment lost 1 base, leaving 5 bases of the junction unmatched. The germline CDR1 and CDR2 sequences are KGHSH and LQKENI. As DNA, the CDR3 is TGTGCCAGCTCACCACTTTTCGCGGGGGGGAGCACAGATACGCAGTATTTT. This codes for CASSPLFAGGSTDTQYF.

J is TRBJ2-3 and V is TRBV6-5; 8 positions match TRBD1. From germline, CDR1 is MNHEY and CDR2 SVGAGI. Trimming cost V 6 bases and J 2 bases; bases outside gene matches: 7. The CDR3 has 15 residues. The CDR3, as DNA: TGTGCCAGCAGCACCGACAGGGGACTCACAGATACGCAGTATTTT. Protein sequence: CASSTDRGLTDTQYF.

V is TRBV2 and J is TRBJ2-3, with D maybe TRBD2 (6 bases). CDR1 and CDR2 (germline): SNHLY, FYNNEI. Trimming stripped 9 bases from V and 4 bases from J, with 8 bases between. The CDR3 covers 11 residues. The CDR3 sequence: CASGTSDTQYF. DNA of the CDR3: TGTGCCAGTGGGACTTCAGATACGCAGTATTTT.

The chain uses TRBV5-5 and TRBJ2-2; D is unresolved. V was trimmed by 0 bases and J by 4 bases, leaving 13 bases between them. From germline, CDR1 is SGHKS and CDR2 YYEKEE (reference sequence). The CDR3 contains 16 residues. CDR3 in DNA: TGTGCCAGCAGCTTGGCCCAAATTACGAGCACCGGGGAGCTGTTTTTT. The encoded protein is CASSLAQITSTGELFF.

The J gene is TRBJ2-3, the V gene TRBV2, with 15 bases that match TRBD2. CDR3 size: 15 residues. V trimming: 8 bases; J trimming: 6 bases; junction bases outside the gene matches: 6. The germline V gene encodes CDR1 SNHLY and CDR2 FYNNEI. The CDR3 sequence: CASRWTSGGADTQYF. The CDR3 DNA is TGTGCCAGCCGTTGGACTAGCGGGGGGGCTGATACGCAGTATTTT. Full variable domain (remainder filled in from reference TRBV2 and TRBJ2-3): EPEVTQTPSHQVTQMGQEVILRCVPISNHLYFYWYRQILGQKVEFLVSFYNNEISEKSEIFDDQFSVERPDGSNFTLKIRSTKLEDSAMYFCASRWTSGGADTQYFGPGTRLTVL.

About this clone: An end of the junction does not agree with germline; a read error may underlie this. V and J are TRBV6-1 and TRBJ1-6, with a weak D call TRBD1 (6 bases). Per germline, CDR1 MNHNS and CDR2 SASEGT. This CDR3 comprises 14 residues. CDR3 in DNA: TGTGCCAGCAGGGAAGAGGGCAGGGGTTCACCCCTCCACTTT. Encoded protein: CASREEGRGSPLHF.

The rearrangement joins TRBV4-1 to TRBJ2-1; 9 bases are a match to TRBD2. CDR1 and CDR2 (germline): MGHRA, YSYEKL. The CDR3 has 15 amino acids. With V trimmed by 3 bases and J by 2 bases, 2 bases remained unmatched. The CDR3 region is CASSHSGGPYNEQFF. The CDR3 DNA is TGCGCCAGCAGCCACAGCGGGGGGCCCTACAATGAGCAGTTCTTC.

This clone was recorded only once. The chain joins TRBV5-1 to TRBJ2-3, with 9 bases matching TRBD1. The CDR3 totals 18 residues. V lost 2 bases to trimming and J lost 0 bases; unmatched junction nucleotides: 10. Germline CDR1 reads SGHRS; CDR2 reads YFSETQ. The DNA for the CDR3 is TGCGCCAGCAGCTTAACCGTAACAGGGGGCCCTAGCACAGATACGCAGTATTTT. This encodes CASSLTVTGGPSTDTQYF.

This clone was counted once. The chain has TRBV3-1 (or the pseudogene TRBV3-2) and TRBJ2-5; the match to TRBD1 covers 9 bases. The CDR3 loop spans 15 amino acids. CDR1 and CDR2 (germline): LGHDT, YNNKEL (reference sequence). J gave up 5 bases and V 3 bases, and 7 bases lay outside the gene matches. CDR3 nucleotide sequence: TGTGCCAGCAGCCAGGGACAGGGAGGATGGGAGACCCAGTACTTC. The encoded protein is CASSQGQGGWETQYF.

The V call is TRBV5-4, the J call TRBJ2-7; maybe TRBD2 (5 bases). The CDR3 is 15 residues long. Between the trimmed V and J ends, which lost 0 bases and 5 bases, there was a span of 15 bases. Germline CDR1 reads SGHNT; CDR2 reads YYREEE (reference sequence). The CDR3 nucleotides are TGTGCCAGCAGCTTGGACCGGGTCGGGATCCACGAGCAGTACTTC. This translates into CASSLDRVGIHEQYF.

The chain has TRBV11-2 and TRBJ1-1; D uncertain. The CDR3 is 13 amino acids. Germline CDR1 SGHAT, CDR2 FQNNGV. V lost 7 bases, J lost 0 bases, and 9 bases lay in between. CDR3 region: CASTFYMNTEAFF. In DNA, the CDR3 is TGTGCCAGCACGTTTTACATGAACACTGAAGCTTTCTTT.